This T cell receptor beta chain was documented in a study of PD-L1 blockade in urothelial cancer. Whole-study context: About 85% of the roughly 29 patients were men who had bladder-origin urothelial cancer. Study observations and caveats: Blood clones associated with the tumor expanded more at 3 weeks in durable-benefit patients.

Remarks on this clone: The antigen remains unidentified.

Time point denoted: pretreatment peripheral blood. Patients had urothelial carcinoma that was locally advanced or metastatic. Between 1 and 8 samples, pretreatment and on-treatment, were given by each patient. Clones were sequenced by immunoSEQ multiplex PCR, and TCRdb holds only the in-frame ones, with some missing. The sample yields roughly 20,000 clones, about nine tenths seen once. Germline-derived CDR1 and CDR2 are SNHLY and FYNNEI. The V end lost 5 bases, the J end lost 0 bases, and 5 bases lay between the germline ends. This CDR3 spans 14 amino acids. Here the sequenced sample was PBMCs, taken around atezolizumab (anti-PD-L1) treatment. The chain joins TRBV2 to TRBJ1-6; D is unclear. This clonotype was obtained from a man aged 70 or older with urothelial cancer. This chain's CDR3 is CASSSSSYNSPLHF. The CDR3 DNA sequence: TGTGCCAGCAGTTCCAGCTCCTATAATTCACCCCTCCACTTT.